Below, 15 T cell receptor beta chains from the same sample are listed, as sequenced in a study of cytomegalovirus exposure and HLA in healthy donors. Amplification used 60 Vbeta primers and 13 Jbeta primers. Some clones are missing from TCRdb's copy, which holds only in-frame ones; the method was immunoSEQ multiplex PCR. Among 150,000 to 200,000 clones listed, about 76% were seen once. Source material: PBMCs. Source of these receptors: a male donor in good health and CMV-seropositive.

The J gene is TRBJ2-3, the V gene TRBV7-3; 12 nucleotides line up with TRBD2. The CDR3 sequence is 18 residues long. V was clipped by 1 base and J by 0 bases; unmatched bases: 5. Germline loops: CDR1 SGHTA, CDR2 FQGTGA. CDR3 protein: CASSLRSGTSGSTDTQYF. The CDR3 DNA is TGTGCCAGCAGCTTAAGGTCCGGGACTAGCGGGAGCACAGATACGCAGTATTTT. The variable domain in full, with the rest retrieved from reference TRBV7-3 and TRBJ2-3, is GAGVSQTPSNKVTEKGKYVELRCDPISGHTALYWYRQSLGQGPEFLIYFQGTGAADDSGLPNDRFFAVRPEGSVSTLKIQRTERGDSAVYLCASSLRSGTSGSTDTQYFGPGTRLTVL.

This chain connects TRBV5-1 to TRBJ1-2; TRBD1 agrees at 10 bases. The CDR3 runs 14 residues. The J segment lost 13 bases and the V segment lost 2 bases, leaving 11 bases of the junction unmatched. CDR1 and CDR2 (germline): SGHRS, YFSETQ. CDR3 in amino acids: CASSLPGTGEVGTF. In DNA form, the CDR3 reads TGCGCCAGCAGCTTACCCGGGACAGGGGAGGTTGGCACCTTC.

This clone appeared a few times. The chain recombines TRBV5-6 with TRBJ1-2; D perhaps matches TRBD1 (6 bases). Per the germline V gene, CDR1 is SGHDT and CDR2 is YYEEEE. The CDR3 extends over 12 amino acids. Between the trimmed V and J ends, which lost 0 bases and 7 bases, there was a span of 7 bases. CDR3 amino acids: CASSLARGGYTF. The CDR3 DNA reads as TGTGCCAGCAGCTTGGCCAGGGGTGGCTACACCTTC. The full variable domain, in which reference TRBV5-6 and TRBJ1-2 provide the parts outside the CDR3, is DAGVTQSPTHLIKTRGQQVTLRCSPKSGHDTVSWYQQALGQGPQFIFQYYEEEERQRGNFPDRFSGHQFPNYSSELNVNALLLGDSALYLCASSLARGGYTFGSGTRLTVV.

The chain is built from TRBV18 and TRBJ2-3; D perhaps matches TRBD1 (6 bases). Germline V gives CDR1 KGHSH, CDR2 LQKENI. The ends were cut back, 3 bases at V and 4 bases at J, with 8 bases in the middle. There are 13 residues in the CDR3. CDR3 coding DNA: TGTGCCAGCTCACCTGGGGGCCCAGATACGCAGTATTTT. Translated, it gives CASSPGGPDTQYF.

The V gene is TRBV27, the J gene TRBJ2-7; 10 positions match TRBD1. Germline CDR1 is MNHEY and CDR2 is SMNVEV (reference sequence). There are 15 residues in the CDR3. V gave up 5 bases and J gave up 4 bases; unmatched junction bases: 8. CDR3 in amino acids: CASSPLTGGAYEQYF. The CDR3 coding sequence is TGTGCCAGCAGTCCCTTGACAGGGGGCGCTTACGAGCAGTACTTC.

This chain connects TRBV11-2 to TRBJ1-2; D unresolved. CDR3 length equals 15 residues. The V end was cut by 1 base, the J end by 7 bases, with 16 bases between. In germline, CDR1 is SGHAT, CDR2 FQNNGV. DNA for the CDR3: TGTGCCAGCAGCTTAGGAGCTAGTGAAGTGGGTGGCTACACCTTC. Its protein is CASSLGASEVGGYTF.

The chain carries TRBV5-4 and TRBJ2-7, with 8 bases matching TRBD1. V dropped 1 base and J dropped 0; count of bases not matched to a gene: 15. The length of the CDR3 is 19 residues. Germline values: CDR1 SGHNT, CDR2 YYREEE (reference sequence). The CDR3 region is CASSLTGGPYYLNSYEQYF. The CDR3 DNA reads TGTGCCAGCAGCTTGACAGGGGGACCTTACTATCTTAACTCCTACGAGCAGTACTTC.

About this clone itself: This sample also contains other DNA sequences that code for the same CDR3. This rearrangement joins TRBV20-1 to TRBJ2-5; D is uncertain. Trimming removed 3 bases from V and 3 bases from J, with 5 bases in between. The germline gives CDR1 DFQATT, CDR2 SNEGSKA (reference sequence). This CDR3 has 11 amino acids. The CDR3 region has the DNA TGCAGTGCTAGCCCCGAAGAGACCCAGTACTTC. This gives the protein CSASPEETQYF.

The chain has TRBV7-2 and TRBJ1-2; weak D call: TRBD1 (5 bases). This CDR3 region has 15 residues. Per germline, CDR1 SGHTA and CDR2 FQGNSA. V lost 5 bases, J lost 6 bases, and 19 bases lay in between. CDR3: CASSTSGGQGNGYTF. The CDR3 region has the DNA TGTGCCAGCAGCACCTCTGGAGGGCAGGGAAATGGCTACACCTTC.

The chain employs TRBV28 and TRBJ2-7; D is undetermined. Trimming removed 5 bases from V and 7 bases from J, with 6 bases in between. This CDR3 region has 10 residues. CDR1 and CDR2 from the germline V gene are MDHEN and SYDVKM. DNA of the CDR3: TGTGCCAGCAGTACTCATGAGCAGTACTTC. The encoded protein is CASSTHEQYF.

The chain employs TRBV2 and TRBJ2-7; TRBD1 aligns across 7 bases. V lost 6 bases and J lost 0; bases outside the gene matches: 5. The CDR3 is 14 amino acids. Germline lookup yields CDR1 SNHLY and CDR2 FYNNEI. The CDR3 reads CASRQQGSSYEQYF. CDR3 in DNA: TGTGCCAGCAGGCAACAGGGGAGCTCCTACGAGCAGTACTTC.

The chain has TRBV18 and TRBJ2-1; possible D gene TRBD1, 6 bases. V dropped 4 bases and J dropped 2 bases, with 15 bases sitting between them. The CDR3 is 16 residues long. Germline lookup yields CDR1 KGHSH and CDR2 LQKENI. The chain's CDR3 is CASSRASRQAYNEQFF. DNA for the CDR3: TGTGCCAGCTCACGGGCCTCCCGACAGGCCTACAATGAGCAGTTCTTC. Full variable domain (remainder filled in from reference TRBV18 and TRBJ2-1): NAGVMQNPRHLVRRRGQEARLRCSPMKGHSHVYWYRQLPEEGLKFMVYLQKENIIDESGMPKERFSAEFPKEGPSILRIQQVVRGDSAAYFCASSRASRQAYNEQFFGPGTRLTVL.

The gene calls are TRBV19 and TRBJ2-5; D gene unclear. This CDR3 has 12 amino acids. The V and J ends lost 8 bases and 3 bases respectively, with 10 bases between them. CDR1 LNHDA and CDR2 SQIVND come from the germline V gene (reference sequence). CDR3 residues: CASSESKETQYF. CDR3 nucleotide sequence: TGTGCCAGTTCTGAGAGCAAAGAGACCCAGTACTTC.

This chain uses TRBV30 with TRBJ2-7; D possibly corresponds to TRBD2 (6 bases). Between the trimmed V and J ends, which lost 5 bases and 5 bases, there was a span of 13 bases. This CDR3 spans 12 amino acids. Germline CDR1 GTSNPN, CDR2 SVGIG (reference sequence). The CDR3 DNA sequence: TGTGCCTGGGGCGGGGCTTCCCACGAGCAGTACTTC. This sequence encodes CAWGGASHEQYF.

This chain joins TRBV30 and TRBJ2-5, with 8 bases aligning to TRBD2. The CDR3 runs to 16 residues. Germline CDR1 reads GTSNPN; CDR2 reads SVGIG (reference sequence). With 0 bases clipped from V and 9 bases from J, the junction kept 15 bases outside the gene matches. CDR3 sequence reads: CAWSVRGGSGVRAQYF. The CDR3 DNA follows: TGTGCCTGGAGTGTACGGGGGGGGAGCGGGGTACGGGCCCAGTACTTC.